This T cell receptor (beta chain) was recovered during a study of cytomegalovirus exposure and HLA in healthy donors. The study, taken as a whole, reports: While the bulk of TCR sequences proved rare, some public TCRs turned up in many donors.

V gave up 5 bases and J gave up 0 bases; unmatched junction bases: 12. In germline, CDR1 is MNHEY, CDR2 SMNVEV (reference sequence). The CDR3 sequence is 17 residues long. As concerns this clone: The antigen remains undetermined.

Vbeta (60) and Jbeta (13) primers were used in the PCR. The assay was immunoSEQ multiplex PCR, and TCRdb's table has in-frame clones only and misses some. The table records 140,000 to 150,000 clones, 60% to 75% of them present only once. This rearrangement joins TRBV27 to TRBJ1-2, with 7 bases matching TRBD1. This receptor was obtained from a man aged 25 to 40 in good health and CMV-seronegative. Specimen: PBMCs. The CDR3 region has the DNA TGTGCCAGCAGTCCACAAGAGGGACAGAGAGCTAACTATGGCTACACCTTC. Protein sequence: CASSPQEGQRANYGYTF.